These 8 T cell receptor beta chains share one sample of origin, sequenced in a study of post-analysis software for immune sequencing data. Overall study results and limits: Among four or five TRBV segments more frequent in patients than controls were TRBV5-6, TRBV5-1 and TRBV20-1.

No antigen has been assigned to these receptors. Unique molecular identifiers were carried by the TCR beta cDNA libraries. In TCRdb, the PCR reads were re-called with MiXCR into one record per CDR3 protein. The table shows approximately 660,000 distinct CDR3 sequences, with 59% occurring only once. The sequenced material came from blood. Source of these receptors: a girl aged 2 to 9 with multiple sclerosis.

As DNA, the CDR3 is TGTGCCAGCAGCGTAGGGGACAGGGTTAGGAGTGAGCAGTTCTTC. Translation gives CASSVGDRVRSEQFF. V and J are TRBV9 and TRBJ2-1; 9 bases map to TRBD1. Germline V CDR1 and CDR2: SGDLS, YYNGEE. This CDR3 has 15 residues. The V and J ends lost 0 bases and 9 bases, in that order; junction bases with no gene match: 7.

This clonotype has only one observation. The CDR3 region has the DNA TGCAGTGCTAAAGACAGGGAAGGGTATGGCTACACCTTC. It translates to CSAKDREGYGYTF. This chain connects TRBV20-1 to TRBJ1-2, with TRBD1 identical over 7 bases. This CDR3 region has 13 residues. Trimming removed 4 bases from V and 5 bases from J; junction bases left unmatched: 7. Per germline, CDR1 DFQATT and CDR2 SNEGSKA (reference sequence).

The rearrangement joins TRBV6-2 or TRBV6-3 to TRBJ2-5; no clear D. The end of the DNA aligns better with TRBJ2-7, so the J call may be wrong. The CDR3 loop spans 12 amino acids. From germline, CDR1 is MNHEY and CDR2 SVGEGT. CDR3 nucleotide sequence: TGTGCCAGCACAGACCCGACCTACGAGCAGTACTTC. Its translation is CASTDPTYEQYF.

The V gene is TRBV20-1, the J gene TRBJ2-1, with 9 positions matching TRBD2. Germline CDR1 is DFQATT and CDR2 is SNEGSKA (reference sequence). V gave up 0 bases and J gave up 8 bases; unmatched junction bases: 5. This CDR3 has 14 amino acids. CDR3 bases: TGCAGTGCTAGAGAATCAGCGGGGGGAGATGAGCAGTTCTTC. It specifies CSARESAGGDEQFF.

This chain uses TRBV7-3 with TRBJ2-1; TRBD2 matches 11 bases. There are 16 residues in the CDR3. Looked up from germline, CDR1 is SGHTA and CDR2 is FQGTGA. J gave up 3 bases and V 4 bases, and 5 bases lay outside the gene matches. CDR3 region: CASSSDSGRVYNEQFF. The CDR3 nucleotides read TGTGCCAGCAGCTCTGATAGCGGGAGGGTCTACAATGAGCAGTTCTTC.

CDR3: CASSYRKSTDTQYF. CDR3 nucleotide sequence: TGTGCCAGCAGTTACAGGAAAAGCACAGATACGCAGTATTTT. The rearrangement links TRBV6-6 to TRBJ2-3; D unclear. V was cut by 2 bases and J by 0 bases, with 6 bases left in between. The CDR3 totals 14 residues. Per the germline V gene, CDR1 is MNHNY and CDR2 is SVGAGI (reference sequence).

This clonotype came up a few times. The chain has TRBV29-1 and TRBJ1-1; a possible D gene is TRBD1 (5 bases). The CDR3 extends over 14 amino acids. Germline V gene data show CDR1 as SQVTM and CDR2 as ANQGSEA. Between the trimmed V and J ends, which lost 2 bases and 5 bases, there was a span of 15 bases. The CDR3 sequence: CSVEYIGGGTEAFF. The CDR3 nucleotides are TGCAGCGTTGAATACATTGGCGGGGGAACTGAAGCTTTCTTT.

The chain employs TRBV10-3 and TRBJ2-5, with D unresolved. V was shortened by 3 bases and J by 1 base, with 18 bases between the two germline ends. The germline V gene has CDR1 ENHRY and CDR2 SYGVKD. The length of the CDR3 is 17 residues. CDR3 sequence: CAISDPTGRAIQETQYF. CDR3 sequence (DNA): TGTGCCATCAGTGACCCTACTGGTCGTGCGATCCAAGAGACCCAGTACTTC.